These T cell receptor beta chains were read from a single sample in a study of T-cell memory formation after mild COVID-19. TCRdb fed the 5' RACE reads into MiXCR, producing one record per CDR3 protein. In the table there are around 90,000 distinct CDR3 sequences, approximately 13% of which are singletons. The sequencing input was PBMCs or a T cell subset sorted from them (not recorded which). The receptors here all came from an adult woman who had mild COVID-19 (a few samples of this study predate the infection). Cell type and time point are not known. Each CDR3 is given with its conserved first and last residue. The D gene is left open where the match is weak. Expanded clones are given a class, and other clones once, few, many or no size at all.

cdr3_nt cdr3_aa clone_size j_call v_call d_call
TGCGCCAGCAGCCAAGGCGAGGGCCCCAATGAGCAGTTCTTC CASSQGEGPNEQFF - TRBJ2-1 TRBV5-1 -
TGTGCCAGCAGCTTTGATACAGGGGCGCCCGAGCAGTACTTC CASSFDTGAPEQYF few TRBJ2-7 TRBV5-6 TRBD1
TGTGCCAGCAGTGACCCGGGACTAAACGAGCAGTACTTC CASSDPGLNEQYF few TRBJ2-7 TRBV6-5 TRBD2
TGTGCCAGCAGTAATACCTTGGCGGGAGGTGGAGATACGCAGTATTTT CASSNTLAGGGDTQYF few TRBJ2-3 TRBV7-8 TRBD2
TGTGCCACCAGCGGGGACAGCCTCTCTGGGGCCAACGTCCTGACTTTC CATSGDSLSGANVLTF few TRBJ2-6 TRBV15 TRBD1
TGTGCCAGCAGCTTTAGCGGAGGGAAAATGAGAAATGAGCAGTTCTTC CASSFSGGKMRNEQFF many TRBJ2-1 TRBV7-9 -
TGCAGCGTCCCGGCGTCCGCCCCGGCGGGCACTGAAGCTTTCTTT CSVPASAPAGTEAFF few TRBJ1-1 TRBV29-1 -
TGTGCCAGCAGTTTAACAGGGGGTTATAGGAATGGCTACACCTTC CASSLTGGYRNGYTF - TRBJ1-2 TRBV27 TRBD1
TGTGCCAGCAGTTACGACAGGGCTGAACTGTTTTTT CASSYDRAELFF - TRBJ1-4 TRBV6-5 TRBD1
TGTGCCAGCAGCGGGGCGGGGGGCCCAGATACGCAGTATTTT CASSGAGGPDTQYF - TRBJ2-3 TRBV5-4 TRBD2
TGTGCCAGCAGATCCAAATCGGGGCCTGCCGGACAGCCCCAGCATTTT CASRSKSGPAGQPQHF - TRBJ1-5 TRBV6-6 -
TGCGCCAGCAGCCGAGAGTTCCTGAGCGGGAGTTTTTACGAGCAGTACTTC CASSREFLSGSFYEQYF few TRBJ2-7 TRBV4-3 TRBD2
TGTGCCAGCAGCTTAGCTCCTCAGGGTACCGGGGAGCTGTTTTTT CASSLAPQGTGELFF - TRBJ2-2 TRBV7-9 -
TGTGCCAGCAGTACGACTAGCGGGGTCCCGTACGAGCAGTACTTC CASSTTSGVPYEQYF - TRBJ2-7 TRBV12-3/TRBV12-4 TRBD2
TGTGCCAGTACAACGGGAGGTCAGCCCCAGCATTTT CASTTGGQPQHF - TRBJ1-5 TRBV19 -
TGTGCCACCCAAGAACCCTGGAATGAGCAGTTCTTC CATQEPWNEQFF few TRBJ2-1 TRBV6-2/TRBV6-3 -
TGTGCCAGCAGCTTAGCTGTGGGAGGGGACGGGGGCTATGGCTACACCTTC CASSLAVGGDGGYGYTF few TRBJ1-2 TRBV7-2 -
TGTGCCAGCAGCTTAGGGACTAGCGGGGGGGCGGTGTTTGAGCAGTTCTTC CASSLGTSGGAVFEQFF - TRBJ2-1 TRBV7-8 TRBD2
TGCAGCGTTGAAGTACACCGCGAACAGGGCACTGGGGCCAACGTCCTGACTTTC CSVEVHREQGTGANVLTF few TRBJ2-6 TRBV29-1 -
TGTGCCAGCAGGCTTCGCACCTTAGGTCAGGGGGCCTCCTACGAGCAGTACTTC CASRLRTLGQGASYEQYF few TRBJ2-7 TRBV12-3/TRBV12-4 TRBD1
TGTGCCAGCAGCGTAGTCGGGGCACCCCAAGAGACCCAGTACTTC CASSVVGAPQETQYF - TRBJ2-5 TRBV9 -
TGCGCCAGCAGCTTCAGACAGGGGAACACTGAAGCTTTCTTT CASSFRQGNTEAFF - TRBJ1-1 TRBV5-1 TRBD1
TGTGCCAGCAGTTTGGCCCTTGGGTACACTGAAGCTTTCTTT CASSLALGYTEAFF - TRBJ1-1 TRBV12-3/TRBV12-4 -
TGTGCCAGCAGCTTAGATCAGGGGATAGCTAATGAAAAACTGTTTTTT CASSLDQGIANEKLFF few TRBJ1-4 TRBV7-9 -
TGCGCCAGCAGCCAAGATCCTGGGACAATTAACGAGCAGTACTTC CASSQDPGTINEQYF few TRBJ2-7 TRBV4-1 -
TGTGCCAGCAGCCAAGTCGGGCAGAACTATGGCTACACCTTC CASSQVGQNYGYTF few TRBJ1-2 TRBV3-1 -
TGTGCCAGCAGCTTCTCGGGGTTGGGGCAGTATTTT CASSFSGLGQYF many TRBJ2-3 TRBV5-4 -
TGCGCCAGCAGCCACCCTGGGACAGGGAATATCTACGAGCAGTACTTC CASSHPGTGNIYEQYF - TRBJ2-7 TRBV4-1 TRBD1
TGCGCCAGCAGCTTGGCCAGGACAGTCCCCTACAATGAGCAGTTCTTC CASSLARTVPYNEQFF many TRBJ2-1 TRBV5-1 -
TGTGCCAGCAGCTCCGACTACGACTGGACTAGCGCGACCGGGGCCCAGTACTTC CASSSDYDWTSATGAQYF - TRBJ2-5 TRBV7-2 TRBD2
TGTGCCATCCAGTCCGGGGGAGACAATGAGCAGTTCTTC CAIQSGGDNEQFF - TRBJ2-1 TRBV19 -
TGTGCCAGCAGTCTTACAGGGGACTTCTACGAGCAGTACTTC CASSLTGDFYEQYF - TRBJ2-7 TRBV12-3/TRBV12-4 -
TGTGCCAGCAGTTTAATTAGAGGGACTAGCTACGAGCAGTACTTC CASSLIRGTSYEQYF - TRBJ2-7 TRBV12-3/TRBV12-4 TRBD2
TGTGCCAGCAGCGTAGAAGTCGGACAGACCCTGAACAATGAGCAGTTCTTC CASSVEVGQTLNNEQFF few TRBJ2-1 TRBV9 -
TGTGCCAGCAGCTACTCTAGCACAGATACGCAGTATTTT CASSYSSTDTQYF many TRBJ2-3 TRBV13 -
TGTGCCAGCAGCTTAGTGGGTGGGGCAGATACGCAGTATTTT CASSLVGGADTQYF many TRBJ2-3 TRBV11-2 -
TGTGCCAGCATTAGCGGGAGGCCCCACTACAATGAGCAGTTCTTC CASISGRPHYNEQFF - TRBJ2-1 TRBV6-1 TRBD2
TGCGCCAGCAGCTTGGCTATATTTAGCGGGAGACCCCTTAGCTCCTACAATGAGCAGTTCTTC CASSLAIFSGRPLSSYNEQFF few TRBJ2-1 TRBV5-1 TRBD2
TGTGCCAGCAGCGTCGCCGGCGGAGGTAGCACAGATACGCAGTATTTT CASSVAGGGSTDTQYF - TRBJ2-3 TRBV9 -
TGTGCCTGGAATCCTGGACAGACAAACACTGAAGCTTTCTTT CAWNPGQTNTEAFF - TRBJ1-1 TRBV30 -
TGTGCCAGCAGTGACCCCCATAGCGGGAAAGGCTACGAGCAGTACTTC CASSDPHSGKGYEQYF few TRBJ2-7 TRBV6-1 TRBD2
TGTGCCACCCTCTCAAGCGGGAATGAGCAGTTCTTC CATLSSGNEQFF - TRBJ2-1 TRBV10-3 -
TGTGCCACCAGCCGCTCGAATAAGGGGAGAGGAAACACCATATATTTT CATSRSNKGRGNTIYF - TRBJ1-3 TRBV15 -
TGTGCCAGCAGTCTTAAGGACACCTATCTATCGGGTGAGCAGTTCTTC CASSLKDTYLSGEQFF few TRBJ2-1 TRBV7-7 -
TGTGCCAGCAGCTTGACTAGCGGATCCTACGAGCAGTACTTC CASSLTSGSYEQYF many TRBJ2-7 TRBV5-1 TRBD2
TGTGCCAGCAGTTTATACACCGGACAGGGCACCTACAATGAGCAGTTCTTC CASSLYTGQGTYNEQFF - TRBJ2-1 TRBV27 TRBD1
TGTGCTAGTGGTTTGCGCGGGGGACGGGACGATACGCAGTATTTT CASGLRGGRDDTQYF - TRBJ2-3 TRBV12-5 TRBD2
TGTGCCAGCAGCCCTGACACCTGGACAGCGTCTAACTATGGCTACACCTTC CASSPDTWTASNYGYTF - TRBJ1-2 TRBV7-6 -
TGTGCCAGCAGTGTGGACAGGGGAAAAGAGACCCAGTACTTC CASSVDRGKETQYF - TRBJ2-5 TRBV25-1 TRBD1
TGTGCCAGCAGCTTAGAGGGCGCCTATACCCAAGAGACCCAGTACTTC CASSLEGAYTQETQYF few TRBJ2-5 TRBV7-6 -
TGCGCCAGCAGCTTCGGCCAGGGCTTAAACGAGCAGTACTTC CASSFGQGLNEQYF many TRBJ2-7 TRBV5-1 -
TGTGCCAGCAGTGAAACAGGCCTCACAGATACGCAGTATTTT CASSETGLTDTQYF - TRBJ2-3 TRBV9 -
TGCGCCAGCAGCCCTGGACTAGCGGGGGAATGCGAGCAGTACTTC CASSPGLAGECEQYF few TRBJ2-7 TRBV4-1 TRBD2